This TCR beta chain was captured by sequencing in a study of stem cell transplantation in POMP-related autoinflammatory disease. Study details: After transplant, neutrophils and platelets showed 100% graft donor chimerism through one year.

This table comes from immunoSEQ multiplex PCR, and its TCRdb copy is limited to in-frame clones, with some not included. Among several hundred clones listed, 80% to 95% were seen once. Concerning this clone itself: Its antigen is not known.

This CDR3 has 16 residues. Germline CDR1 SGDLS, CDR2 YYNGEE. J lost 6 bases, V lost 3 bases, and 8 bases had no gene match. General study results and limits: In PRAID patients, the number of distinct TRB V-J gene pairings was restricted.

This TCR derives from a human patient with POMP-related autoinflammation and immune dysregulation (PRAID). The graft donor may account for some of the T cells. Specimen: CD4+ follicular helper T cells (Tfh) from PBMCs, collected after stem cell transplantation. The rearrangement joins TRBV9 to TRBJ2-7, with 14 bases aligning to TRBD2. The CDR3: CASSGSGTSGSLEQYF. The DNA for the CDR3 is TGTGCCAGCAGCGGCTCAGGGACTAGCGGGAGTCTCGAGCAGTACTTC. Variable domain in full (rest from reference TRBV9 and TRBJ2-7): DSGVTQTPKHLITATGQRVTLRCSPRSGDLSVYWYQQSLDQGLQFLIQYYNGEERAKGNILERFSAQQFPDLHSELNLSSLELGDSALYFCASSGSGTSGSLEQYFGPGTRLTVT.